The rows below give T cell receptor beta chains drawn from one sample of a study of molecular identifiers for immune sequencing clone quantification. TCRdb redid the calling of the PCR reads with MiXCR, one entry per CDR3 protein. Here the sample spans over 300,000 distinct CDR3 sequences, roughly 23% being singletons. Sequencing was carried out using naive CD8+ T cells from blood, with Jurkat cell RNA spiked in. The source of these receptors is a human donor in good health. Some libraries in this study had Jurkat cell RNA spiked in. Both conserved end residues are part of each CDR3. Each record gives: D gene, clone size, V gene, J gene, CDR3 protein, CDR3 DNA. D genes are given only for firm matches. Clone size is not always given. Where it is, it says once, few, many or a class for expanded clones.

-	many	TRBV5-5	TRBJ1-1	CASSFLLGNTEAFF	TGTGCCAGCAGCTTCTTGCTAGGGAACACTGAAGCTTTCTTT
-	many	TRBV25-1	TRBJ2-2	CASSSTAGELFF	TGTGCCAGCAGTTCGACAGCCGGGGAGCTGTTTTTT
-	few	TRBV6-1	TRBJ2-3	CASSERDGSYTDTQYF	TGTGCCAGCAGTGAACGGGATGGGAGTTACACAGATACGCAGTATTTT
-	-	TRBV12-3/TRBV12-4	TRBJ1-5	CASSRDPKYSNQPQHF	TGTGCCAGCAGTCGGGACCCAAAATATAGCAATCAGCCCCAGCATTTT
-	many	TRBV28	TRBJ2-3	CASSLGEFGTDTQYF	TGTGCCAGCAGCCTGGGGGAGTTCGGCACAGATACGCAGTATTTT
TRBD1	many	TRBV7-9	TRBJ2-3	CASSPRGTAIYTDTQYF	TGTGCCAGCAGCCCTAGAGGGACAGCAATCTACACAGATACGCAGTATTTT
-	-	TRBV7-9	TRBJ1-6	CASNLGNSPLHF	TGTGCCAGCAACCTGGGTAATTCACCCCTCCACTTT
-	few	TRBV19	TRBJ2-7	CASRRASGEQYF	TGTGCCAGTAGGAGGGCGTCGGGTGAGCAGTACTTC
TRBD1	-	TRBV28	TRBJ2-1	CASSLRGRGNEQFF	TGTGCCAGCAGTTTAAGGGGGCGCGGCAATGAGCAGTTCTTC
TRBD1	-	TRBV7-6	TRBJ1-1	CASSQRQGYMNTEAFF	TGTGCCAGCAGCCAAAGACAGGGATACATGAACACTGAAGCTTTCTTT
TRBD1	many	TRBV3-1	TRBJ2-7	CASSPGQFTYEQYF	TGTGCCAGCAGCCCGGGACAGTTCACCTACGAGCAGTACTTC
TRBD2	many	TRBV19	TRBJ2-7	CASSNSGSPDEQYF	TGTGCCAGTAGCAATAGCGGGAGTCCCGACGAGCAGTACTTC
-	many	TRBV12-3/TRBV12-4	TRBJ2-6	CASLIIGANVLTF	TGTGCCAGCCTCATAATAGGGGCCAACGTCCTGACTTTC
-	many	TRBV12-3/TRBV12-4	TRBJ2-2	CASRYSAGELFF	TGTGCCAGCAGGTACAGTGCCGGGGAGCTGTTTTTT
TRBD1	few	TRBV11-2	TRBJ1-2	CASSPSLVQGSYTF	TGTGCCAGCAGCCCTTCATTAGTACAGGGGAGCTACACCTTC
TRBD2	few	TRBV5-1	TRBJ2-2	CASSLPTSGGPNTGELFF	TGCGCCAGCAGCCTTCCAACTAGCGGGGGACCCAACACCGGGGAGCTGTTTTTT
-	many	TRBV6-5	TRBJ1-1	CASSYEGTEAFF	TGTGCCAGCAGTTACGAGGGCACTGAAGCTTTCTTT
TRBD1	many	TRBV6-5	TRBJ2-2	CASSHGTGEGGELFF	TGTGCCAGCAGTCACGGGACAGGGGAAGGCGGGGAGCTGTTTTTT
-	many	TRBV6-5	TRBJ2-4	CASSYSRGVAKNIQYF	TGTGCCAGCAGTTACTCCCGTGGGGTAGCCAAAAACATTCAGTACTTC
TRBD1	-	TRBV29-1	TRBJ1-1	CSVDRDGSNTDAFF	TGCAGCGTGGACAGGGATGGGTCGAACACTGATGCTTTCTTT
TRBD2	-	TRBV7-2	TRBJ2-3	CASSHRGGPDTQYF	TGTGCCAGCAGCCACCGGGGGGGGCCAGATACGCAGTATTTT
-	few	TRBV27	TRBJ1-2	CASSLSPFSGYTF	TGTGCCAGCAGTTTATCACCATTTTCTGGCTACACCTTC
TRBD1	few	TRBV7-2	TRBJ2-1	CASSLGTGGSYNEQFF	TGTGCCAGCAGCTTAGGAACAGGGGGTTCATACAATGAGCAGTTCTTC
-	few	TRBV7-9	TRBJ2-7	CASSLDLGTAYEQYF	TGTGCCAGCAGCTTAGACCTTGGGACCGCCTACGAGCAGTACTTC
-	many	TRBV7-9	TRBJ2-3	CASSLAEAPGTDTQYF	TGTGCCAGCAGCTTAGCGGAGGCCCCTGGCACAGATACGCAGTATTTT
-	many	TRBV19	TRBJ2-7	CASSMTETYEQYF	TGTGCCAGTAGTATGACCGAAACCTACGAGCAGTACTTC
-	few	TRBV6-2/TRBV6-3	TRBJ2-3	CASSPYLALSTDTQYF	TGTGCCAGCAGCCCATACCTAGCGCTCAGCACAGATACGCAGTATTTT
-	many	TRBV29-1	TRBJ2-2	CSVEEGTGELFF	TGCAGCGTTGAGGAAGGAACCGGGGAGCTGTTTTTT
-	many	TRBV5-1	TRBJ1-4	CASSPWRQGATNEKLFF	TGCGCCAGCAGCCCATGGCGGCAGGGAGCAACTAATGAAAAACTGTTTTTT
-	few	TRBV7-3	TRBJ2-2	CASSPAGGTGELFF	TGTGCCAGCAGCCCTGCCGGGGGCACCGGGGAGCTGTTTTTT
TRBD2	many	TRBV7-2	TRBJ2-5	CASSQEGLLQETQYF	TGTGCCAGCAGCCAGGAGGGACTACTCCAAGAGACCCAGTACTTC
TRBD2	-	TRBV4-3	TRBJ2-3	CASSQDELAGVPDTQYF	TGCGCCAGCAGCCAAGACGAGCTAGCGGGAGTACCAGATACGCAGTATTTT
-	few	TRBV20-1	TRBJ2-5	CSVKTRDTDVLMETQYF	TGCAGTGTTAAGACCCGGGATACAGATGTCCTCATGGAGACCCAGTACTTC
-	few	TRBV4-2	TRBJ2-7	CASSQDVSGSGAYEQYF	TGTGCCAGCAGCCAAGATGTAAGCGGGTCTGGGGCCTACGAGCAGTACTTC
-	few	TRBV3-1	TRBJ2-1	CASSQDRPSGASSYNEQFF	TGTGCCAGCAGCCAAGATCGCCCCTCGGGAGCTAGCTCCTACAATGAGCAGTTCTTC
TRBD2	few	TRBV7-9	TRBJ2-1	CASSPPVGLAGDDSSYNEQFF	TGTGCCAGCAGCCCTCCCGTGGGACTAGCGGGGGATGACAGCTCCTACAATGAGCAGTTCTTC
-	many	TRBV28	TRBJ2-7	CASSLSGPASYEQYF	TGTGCCAGCAGTTTATCGGGGCCCGCCTCCTACGAGCAGTACTTC
-	-	TRBV5-4	TRBJ2-7	CASSLAGVCEQYF	TGTGCCAGCAGCTTGGCAGGGGTCTGCGAGCAGTACTTC
-	many	TRBV9	TRBJ1-1	CASSMWGTEAFF	TGTGCCAGCAGCATGTGGGGCACTGAAGCTTTCTTT
TRBD1	-	TRBV6-2/TRBV6-3	TRBJ2-3	CASANRGTDTQYF	TGTGCCAGCGCAAACAGGGGGACAGATACGCAGTATTTT
-	few	TRBV12-3/TRBV12-4	TRBJ2-3	CASSFSGEQTLNTDTQYF	TGTGCCAGCAGTTTCTCGGGTGAGCAGACCTTAAACACAGATACGCAGTATTTT
TRBD1	few	TRBV12-3/TRBV12-4	TRBJ2-1	CASKETGESYNEQFF	TGTGCCAGCAAGGAGACAGGGGAGTCCTACAATGAGCAGTTCTTC
-	many	TRBV4-1	TRBJ2-7	CASSQGGEEQYF	TGCGCCAGCAGCCAAGGGGGAGAGGAGCAGTACTTC
-	-	TRBV7-9	TRBJ1-1	CASSYGDTGAFF	TGTGCCAGCAGCTACGGGGACACTGGAGCTTTCTTT
TRBD1	few	TRBV9	TRBJ2-7	CASSRDSLYEQYF	TGTGCCAGCAGCCGGGACAGCCTCTACGAGCAGTACTTC
-	many	TRBV5-1	TRBJ1-1	CASSLVFYRTGAFF	TGCGCCAGCAGCTTGGTTTTTTACAGAACGGGAGCTTTCTTT
-	many	TRBV15	TRBJ1-5	CATSRDSGSNQPQHF	TGTGCCACCAGCAGAGATTCGGGTAGCAATCAGCCCCAGCATTTT
TRBD2	few	TRBV20-1	TRBJ2-4	CSASPGTSGSGIAKNIQYF	TGCAGTGCTAGCCCCGGGACTAGCGGGAGCGGGATAGCCAAAAACATTCAGTACTTC
TRBD1	few	TRBV11-2	TRBJ2-2	CASSLIYGTANTGELFF	TGTGCCAGCAGCTTAATCTATGGGACAGCGAACACCGGGGAGCTGTTTTTT
-	-	TRBV2	TRBJ2-3	CAIQNRDWEPDTQYF	TGTGCCATACAAAACCGGGACTGGGAGCCAGATACGCAGTATTTT